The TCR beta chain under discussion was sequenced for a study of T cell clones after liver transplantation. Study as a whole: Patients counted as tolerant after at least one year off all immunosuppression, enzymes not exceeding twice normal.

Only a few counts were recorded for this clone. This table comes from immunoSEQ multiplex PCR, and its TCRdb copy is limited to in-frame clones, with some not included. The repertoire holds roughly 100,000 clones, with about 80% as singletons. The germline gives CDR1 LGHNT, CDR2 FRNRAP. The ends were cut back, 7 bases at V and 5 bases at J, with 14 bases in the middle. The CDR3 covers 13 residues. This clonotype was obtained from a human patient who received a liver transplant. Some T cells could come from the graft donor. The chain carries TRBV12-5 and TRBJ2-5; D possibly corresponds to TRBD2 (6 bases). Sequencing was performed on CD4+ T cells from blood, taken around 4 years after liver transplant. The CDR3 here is CASAPRGRETQYF. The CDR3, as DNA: TGTGCTAGTGCCCCACGAGGGAGGGAGACCCAGTACTTC.